These 20 T cell receptor beta chains were sequenced from one sample in a study of CD8+ T cells in alopecia areata. The treatment was: oral pan-JAK inhibitor, 5-10 mg twice daily. Once RNA had been extracted, it was reverse transcribed into cDNA to act as the sequencing template. The protocol was immunoSEQ multiplex PCR, while the TCRdb copy is restricted to in-frame clones and leaves out a portion. The sample carries roughly 200,000 clones, about two fifths recorded once. The source material was CD4+ T cells sorted from blood, sampled at week 34, from a patient treated with tofacitinib. The receptors come from a human donor with alopecia areata.

This clone was seen a single time. The V gene is TRBV9, the J gene TRBJ2-7, with D possibly TRBD1 on 5 matching bases. This CDR3 contains 13 residues. Trimming pared 4 bases from V and 4 bases from J, leaving 12 bases between. The V gene's germline CDR1 is SGDLS and CDR2 YYNGEE. The CDR3 DNA is TGTGCCAGCAGCCCGACAGACCAATACGAGCAGTACTTC. Protein product: CASSPTDQYEQYF.

This chain links TRBV11-2 with TRBJ2-1; D remains unclear. V was trimmed by 0 bases and J by 1 base, leaving 13 bases between them. From germline, CDR1 is SGHAT and CDR2 FQNNGV. The CDR3 sequence is 17 residues long. CDR3: CASSLDRFSHSYNEQFF. CDR3 DNA: TGTGCCAGCAGCTTAGACCGATTCTCCCATTCCTACAATGAGCAGTTCTTC.

The rearrangement joins TRBV7-9 to TRBJ2-2, with D possibly matching TRBD1 (5 bases). The CDR3 is made up of 18 amino acids. In germline, CDR1 is SEHNR, CDR2 FQNEAQ (reference sequence). V was clipped by 5 bases and J by 1 base, with 20 bases between them. In DNA form, the CDR3 reads TGTGCCAGCAGCGACCCCATGCCATTAGGGGTGAACACCGGGGAGCTGTTTTTT. It yields the protein CASSDPMPLGVNTGELFF.

CDR3 in DNA: TGTGCCAGCAGCTTAGGGTTGGGCATTCACCCGGAGGAGCAGTACTTC. It yields the protein CASSLGLGIHPEEQYF. The V call is TRBV11-2, the J call TRBJ2-7; D remains unclear. V was clipped by 1 base and J by 7 bases, with 20 bases between them. CDR1 and CDR2 (germline): SGHAT, FQNNGV. The CDR3 sequence is 16 residues long.

The chain has TRBV7-9 and TRBJ2-6; no reliable D call. V gave up 10 bases and J gave up 0 bases, with 7 bases separating them. The CDR3 totals 13 residues. Germline V gene sequence: CDR1 SEHNR, CDR2 FQNEAQ (reference sequence). CDR3 region: CATEPSGANVLTF. The CDR3, as DNA: TGTGCCACCGAACCCTCTGGGGCCAACGTCCTGACTTTC.

The genes are TRBV25-1 and TRBJ1-2, with D hard to call. V was trimmed by 4 bases and J by 13 bases, leaving 16 bases between them. Germline V gives CDR1 MGHDK, CDR2 SYGVNS. The CDR3 is 12 amino acids. Here the CDR3 DNA reads TGTGCCAGCAGTGGTAATACAGAGGTCGGCACCTTC. Its protein product is CASSGNTEVGTF.

This chain links TRBV2 with TRBJ1-1; D is unresolved. CDR3 length: 12 amino acids. Germline values: CDR1 SNHLY, CDR2 FYNNEI. Trimming pared 5 bases from V and 12 bases from J, leaving 16 bases between. CDR3 sequence: CASSPPVSRSFF. The DNA for the CDR3 is TGTGCCAGCAGTCCCCCGGTGAGTCGGTCTTTCTTT.

This clone showed up just a few times. This chain connects TRBV27 to TRBJ1-5; 10 bases match TRBD1. CDR1 is MNHEY and CDR2 is SMNVEV in the germline V gene (reference sequence). The CDR3 is made up of 16 amino acids. Germline trimming cut 5 bases from V and 7 bases from J; bases unmatched to any gene: 11. CDR3 amino acids: CASSTRQGAWNQPQHF. The CDR3, as DNA: TGTGCCAGCAGTACCAGACAGGGGGCTTGGAACCAGCCCCAGCATTTT.

The J gene is TRBJ1-2, the V gene TRBV27; 7 nucleotides align to TRBD1. From germline, CDR1 is MNHEY and CDR2 SMNVEV (reference sequence). J was trimmed by 8 bases and V by 1 base; bases with no gene match: 10. This CDR3 is built from 15 residues. As DNA, the CDR3 is TGTGCCAGCAGTTTATGGTCAGGGGGGCATCTCGGCTACACCTTC. It codes for CASSLWSGGHLGYTF.

The table lists this clone with a few counts. The genes are TRBV30 and TRBJ2-6; D is uncertain. The CDR3 length is 14 residues. Germline V gene sequence: CDR1 GTSNPN, CDR2 SVGIG (reference sequence). The V end was cut by 0 bases, the J end by 12 bases, with 15 bases between. The CDR3: CAWSVVGRLSVLTF. CDR3 nucleotides: TGTGCCTGGAGTGTGGTAGGACGGCTTTCCGTCCTGACTTTC.

The chain links TRBV29-1 to TRBJ2-1; no clear D. This CDR3 is built from 10 residues. Germline CDR1 SQVTM, CDR2 ANQGSEA. V lost 7 bases, J lost 8 bases, and 9 bases lay in between. In DNA form, the CDR3 reads TGCAGCGCCGGGTTTGATGAGCAGTTCTTC. Translated: CSAGFDEQFF.

This clone has only one observation. The rearrangement links TRBV7-9 to TRBJ1-2; D ambiguous. CDR1 is SEHNR and CDR2 is FQNEAQ in the germline V gene (reference sequence). Trimming pared 2 bases from V and 8 bases from J, leaving 18 bases between. CDR3 length equals 15 residues. The CDR3 spells CASSLRFRPTSGYTF. Written as DNA, the CDR3 is TGTGCCAGCAGCTTACGATTCCGACCGACCTCGGGCTACACCTTC.

The chain employs TRBV10-3 and TRBJ1-1; 7 bases are a match to TRBD1. Germline V CDR1 and CDR2: ENHRY, SYGVKD. The CDR3 is made up of 14 amino acids. V gave up 5 bases and J gave up 0 bases; unmatched junction bases: 3. The DNA for the CDR3 is TGTGCCATCAGTAGGGACAGTATGAACACTGAAGCTTTCTTT. Translation gives CAISRDSMNTEAFF.

This clone was found a few times. V and J are TRBV19 and TRBJ2-1; 15 nucleotides line up with TRBD2. V lost 6 bases, J lost 0 bases, and 6 bases stayed unmatched. CDR3 size: 18 residues. Looked up from germline, CDR1 is LNHDA and CDR2 is SQIVND (reference sequence). The CDR3 region has the DNA TGTGCCAGTAGCCTCGGGACTAGCGGGGGGAGCTCCTACAATGAGCAGTTCTTC. Its protein is CASSLGTSGGSSYNEQFF.

This chain uses TRBV29-1 with TRBJ1-5; the match to TRBD1 covers 11 bases. The CDR3 loop spans 14 amino acids. Trimming cost V 7 bases and J 3 bases; bases outside gene matches: 5. The germline CDR1 and CDR2 sequences are SQVTM and ANQGSEA. The CDR3 protein is CSARTGGYNQPQHF. The CDR3 region has the DNA TGCAGCGCTAGGACAGGGGGCTACAATCAGCCCCAGCATTTT.

This clone was observed a few times. The rearrangement uses TRBV5-1 and TRBJ1-1; 12 bases align to TRBD1. The CDR3 runs to 16 residues. V lost 9 bases, J lost 1 base, and 10 bases stayed unmatched. Germline CDR1 is SGHRS and CDR2 is YFSETQ. The DNA of the CDR3 is TGCGCCACCAATCTCGGGACAGGGGGCAGGAACACTGAAGCTTTCTTT. It encodes CATNLGTGGRNTEAFF.

J is TRBJ2-1 and V is TRBV5-4; 10 positions match TRBD2. V shed 1 base and J 6 bases; nucleotides not matched to a gene: 1. The CDR3 is 14 residues long. The germline CDR1 and CDR2 sequences are SGHNT and YYREEE (reference sequence). For the CDR3, the DNA is TGTGCCAGCAGCTTGCCTAGCGGGGGCAATGAGCAGTTCTTC. Residues: CASSLPSGGNEQFF.

This clone was counted between two and nine times. The chain employs TRBV5-4 and TRBJ1-2; possible D gene TRBD1, 6 bases. Trimming removed 0 bases at V and 4 bases at J, with 10 bases between. The CDR3 sequence is 14 residues long. CDR1 SGHNT and CDR2 YYREEE come from the germline V gene (reference sequence). CDR3 DNA: TGTGCCAGCAGCTTGGTGGCCAGGGGCTATGGCTACACCTTC. Protein sequence: CASSLVARGYGYTF.

In its sample, this clone was seen a few times. This chain connects TRBV30 to TRBJ1-2; D call uncertain. Germline-derived CDR1 and CDR2 are GTSNPN and SVGIG (reference sequence). This CDR3 is built from 14 residues. V was shortened by 3 bases and J by 7 bases, with 18 bases between the two germline ends. CDR3 nucleotide sequence: TGTGCCTGGAGCGCCTTGGGAGGAGGAAGTGGCTACACCTTC. It translates to CAWSALGGGSGYTF.

With respect to this clone: Mismatch with germline at one junction end may stem from a read error. V gene TRBV28 combines with J gene TRBJ2-7; 7 positions agree with TRBD2. Per the germline V gene, CDR1 is MDHEN and CDR2 is SYDVKM. The CDR3 consists of 14 residues. Here the CDR3 DNA reads TGTGCCAGCAGCTTACTAATAGCGGGTCGGGGGATGGACTTC. This encodes CASSLLIAGRGMDF.